This T cell receptor beta chain was retrieved from a study of T cell responses to AZD1222 COVID-19 vaccine. The ends were cut back, 2 bases at V and 2 bases at J, with 9 bases in the middle. This CDR3 spans 14 amino acids. Looked up from germline, CDR1 is ENHRY and CDR2 is SYGVKD. Only in-frame clones appear in the TCRdb table, and some are missing; sequencing was by immunoSEQ multiplex PCR. The table lists approximately 150,000 clones, 92% of them singletons, with around 0.99% in the top ten. This TCR derives from an adult who received the AZD1222 COVID-19 vaccine. The chain has TRBV10-3 and TRBJ1-1; the D gene is possibly TRBD1 (5 bases). The sequenced sample was peripheral blood, obtained 28 days after the second AZD1222 dose. The CDR3 coding sequence is TGTGCCATCAGTGAGGATGGGGGTAACACTGAAGCTTTCTTT. It translates to CAISEDGGNTEAFF.